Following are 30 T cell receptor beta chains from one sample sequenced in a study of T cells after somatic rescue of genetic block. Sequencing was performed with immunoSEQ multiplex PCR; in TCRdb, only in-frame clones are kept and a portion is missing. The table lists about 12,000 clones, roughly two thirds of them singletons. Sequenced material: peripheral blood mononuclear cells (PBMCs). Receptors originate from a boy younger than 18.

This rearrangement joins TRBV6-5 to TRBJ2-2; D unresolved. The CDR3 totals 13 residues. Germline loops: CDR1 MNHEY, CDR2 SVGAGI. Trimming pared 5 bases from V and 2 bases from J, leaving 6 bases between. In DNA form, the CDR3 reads TGTGCCAGCAGTACCCTTAACACCGGGGAGCTGTTTTTT. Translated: CASSTLNTGELFF.

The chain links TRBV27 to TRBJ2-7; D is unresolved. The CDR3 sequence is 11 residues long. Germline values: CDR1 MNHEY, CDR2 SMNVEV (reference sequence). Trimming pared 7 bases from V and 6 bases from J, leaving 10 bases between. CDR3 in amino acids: CASTLHGEQYF. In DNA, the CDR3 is TGTGCCAGCACCCTCCATGGCGAGCAGTACTTC.

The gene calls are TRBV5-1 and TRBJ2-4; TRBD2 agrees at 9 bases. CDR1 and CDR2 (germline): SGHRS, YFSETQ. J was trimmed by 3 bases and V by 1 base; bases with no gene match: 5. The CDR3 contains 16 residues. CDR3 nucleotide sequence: TGCGCCAGCAGCTTGTCCAGCGGGGGGAACAAAAACATTCAGTACTTC. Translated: CASSLSSGGNKNIQYF.

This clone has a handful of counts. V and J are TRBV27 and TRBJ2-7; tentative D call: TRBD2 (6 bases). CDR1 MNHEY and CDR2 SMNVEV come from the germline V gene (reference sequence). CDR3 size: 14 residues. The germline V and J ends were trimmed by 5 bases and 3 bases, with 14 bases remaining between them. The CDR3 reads CASSRDFSYYEQYF. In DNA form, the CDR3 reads TGTGCCAGCAGTAGGGACTTCTCCTACTACGAGCAGTACTTC.

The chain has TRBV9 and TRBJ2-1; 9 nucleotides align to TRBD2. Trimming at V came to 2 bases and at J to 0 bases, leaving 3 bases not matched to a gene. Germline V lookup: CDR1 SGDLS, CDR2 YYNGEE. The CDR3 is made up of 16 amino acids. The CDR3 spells CASSVVAGASYNEQFF. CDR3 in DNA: TGTGCCAGCAGCGTCGTAGCGGGGGCCTCCTACAATGAGCAGTTCTTC.

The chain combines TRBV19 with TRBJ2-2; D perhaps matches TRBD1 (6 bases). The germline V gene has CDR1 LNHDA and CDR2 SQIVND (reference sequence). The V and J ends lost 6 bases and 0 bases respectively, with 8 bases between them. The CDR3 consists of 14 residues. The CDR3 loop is CASRDSSNTGELFF. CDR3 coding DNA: TGTGCCAGTAGGGACAGCTCGAACACCGGGGAGCTGTTTTTT.

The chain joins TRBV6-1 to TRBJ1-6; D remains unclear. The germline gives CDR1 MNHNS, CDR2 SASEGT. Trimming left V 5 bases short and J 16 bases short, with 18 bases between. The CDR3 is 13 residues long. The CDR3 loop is CASSTLQAFALHF. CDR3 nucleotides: TGTGCCAGCAGTACTCTTCAGGCTTTTGCGCTCCACTTT.

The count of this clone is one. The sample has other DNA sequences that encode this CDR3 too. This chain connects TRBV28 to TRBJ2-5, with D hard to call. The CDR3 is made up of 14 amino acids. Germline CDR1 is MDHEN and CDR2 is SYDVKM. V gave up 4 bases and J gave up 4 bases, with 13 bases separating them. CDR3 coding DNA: TGTGCCAGCAGTTCTGCAGGAGCGCTAGAGACCCAGTACTTC. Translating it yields CASSSAGALETQYF.

The CDR3 DNA reads as TGTGCCAGCAGTTTGCACAGGTTCTATGGCTACACCTTC. Translating it yields CASSLHRFYGYTF. J is TRBJ1-2 and V is TRBV6-5; D may be TRBD1 (5 bases). The CDR3 is made up of 13 amino acids. With 4 bases removed from V and 4 bases from J, the gap between germline ends came to 10 bases. Germline V gene data show CDR1 as MNHEY and CDR2 as SVGAGI.

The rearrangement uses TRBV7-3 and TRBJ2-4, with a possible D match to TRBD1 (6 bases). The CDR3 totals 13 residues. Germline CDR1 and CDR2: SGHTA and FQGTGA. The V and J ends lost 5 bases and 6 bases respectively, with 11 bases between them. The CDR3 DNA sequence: TGTGCCAGCAGCCCGAGAGGGGGAAACATTCAGTACTTC. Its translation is CASSPRGGNIQYF. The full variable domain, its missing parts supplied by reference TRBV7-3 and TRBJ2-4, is GAGVSQTPSNKVTEKGKYVELRCDPISGHTALYWYRQSLGQGPEFLIYFQGTGAADDSGLPNDRFFAVRPEGSVSTLKIQRTERGDSAVYLCASSPRGGNIQYFGAGTRLSVL.

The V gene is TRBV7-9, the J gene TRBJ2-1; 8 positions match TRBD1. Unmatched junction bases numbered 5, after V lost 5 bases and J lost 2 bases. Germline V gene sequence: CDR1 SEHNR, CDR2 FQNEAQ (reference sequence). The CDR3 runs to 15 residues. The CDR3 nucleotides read TGTGCCAGCAGCCACGACAGGGGTCCCTACAATGAGCAGTTCTTC. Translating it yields CASSHDRGPYNEQFF. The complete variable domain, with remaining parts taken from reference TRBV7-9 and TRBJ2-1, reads DTGVSQNPRHKITKRGQNVTFRCDPISEHNRLYWYRQTLGQGPEFLTYFQNEAQLEKSRLLSDRFSAERPKGSFSTLEIQRTEQGDSAMYLCASSHDRGPYNEQFFGPGTRLTVL.

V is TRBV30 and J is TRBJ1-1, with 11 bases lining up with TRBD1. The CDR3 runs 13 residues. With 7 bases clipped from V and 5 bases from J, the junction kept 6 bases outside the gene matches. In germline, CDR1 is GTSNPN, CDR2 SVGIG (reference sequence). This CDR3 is CAFRDRGGTEAFF. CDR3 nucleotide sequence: TGTGCCTTCCGGGACAGGGGGGGGACTGAAGCTTTCTTT.

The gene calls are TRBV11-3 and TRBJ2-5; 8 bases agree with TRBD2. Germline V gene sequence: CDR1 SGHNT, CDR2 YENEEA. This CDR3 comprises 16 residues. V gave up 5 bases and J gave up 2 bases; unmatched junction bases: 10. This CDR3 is CASSPGAGGHQETQYF. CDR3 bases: TGTGCCAGCAGCCCGGGTGCGGGGGGCCATCAAGAGACCCAGTACTTC.

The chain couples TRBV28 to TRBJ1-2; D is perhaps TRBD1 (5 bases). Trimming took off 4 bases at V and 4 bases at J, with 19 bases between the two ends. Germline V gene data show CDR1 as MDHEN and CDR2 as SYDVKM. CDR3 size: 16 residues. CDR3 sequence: CASSSIWAPGSYGYTF. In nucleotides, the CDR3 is TGTGCCAGCAGTTCTATTTGGGCCCCAGGGTCCTATGGCTACACCTTC.

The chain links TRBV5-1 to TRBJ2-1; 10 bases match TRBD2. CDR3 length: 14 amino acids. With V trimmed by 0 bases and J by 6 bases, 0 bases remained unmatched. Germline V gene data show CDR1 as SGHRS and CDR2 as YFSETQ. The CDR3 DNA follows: TGCGCCAGCAGCTTGGGACTAGCGGGCAATGAGCAGTTCTTC. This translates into CASSLGLAGNEQFF.

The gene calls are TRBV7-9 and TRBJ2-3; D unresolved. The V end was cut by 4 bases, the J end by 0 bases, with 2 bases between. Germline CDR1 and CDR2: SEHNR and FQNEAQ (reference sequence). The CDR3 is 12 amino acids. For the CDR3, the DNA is TGTGCCAGCAGCTCCAGCACAGATACGCAGTATTTT. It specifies CASSSSTDTQYF.

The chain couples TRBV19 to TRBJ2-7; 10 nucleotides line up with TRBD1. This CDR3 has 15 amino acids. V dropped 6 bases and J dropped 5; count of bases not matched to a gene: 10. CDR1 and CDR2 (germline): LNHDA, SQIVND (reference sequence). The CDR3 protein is CASRPRTGGLNEQYF. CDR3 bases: TGTGCCAGTAGGCCTCGGACAGGGGGGCTGAACGAGCAGTACTTC.

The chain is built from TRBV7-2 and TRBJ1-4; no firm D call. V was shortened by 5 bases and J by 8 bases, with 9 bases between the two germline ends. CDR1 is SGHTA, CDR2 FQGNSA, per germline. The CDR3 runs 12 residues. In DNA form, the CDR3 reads TGTGCCAGCAGCCTCACAACGGAAAAACTGTTTTTT. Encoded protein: CASSLTTEKLFF.

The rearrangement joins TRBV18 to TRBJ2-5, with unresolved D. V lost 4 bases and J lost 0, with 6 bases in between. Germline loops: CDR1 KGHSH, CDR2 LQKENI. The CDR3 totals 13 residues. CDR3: CASSQQNQETQYF. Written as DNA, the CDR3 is TGTGCCAGCTCACAGCAGAACCAAGAGACCCAGTACTTC.

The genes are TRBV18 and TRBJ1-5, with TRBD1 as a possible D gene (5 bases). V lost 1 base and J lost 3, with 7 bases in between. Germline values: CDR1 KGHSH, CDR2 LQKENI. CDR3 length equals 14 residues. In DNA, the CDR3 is TGTGCCAGCTCACCACAGGGGCTCAATCAGCCCCAGCATTTT. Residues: CASSPQGLNQPQHF.

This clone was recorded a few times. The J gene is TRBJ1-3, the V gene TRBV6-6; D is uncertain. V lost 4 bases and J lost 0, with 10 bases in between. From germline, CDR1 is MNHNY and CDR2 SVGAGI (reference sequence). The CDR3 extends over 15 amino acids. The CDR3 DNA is TGTGCCAGCAGTTTTCTAGGGATCTCTGGAAACACCATATATTTT. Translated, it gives CASSFLGISGNTIYF.

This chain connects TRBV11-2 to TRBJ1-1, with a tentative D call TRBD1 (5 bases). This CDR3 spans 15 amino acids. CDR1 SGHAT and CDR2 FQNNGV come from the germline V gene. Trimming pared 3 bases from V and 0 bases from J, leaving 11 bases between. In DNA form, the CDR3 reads TGTGCCAGCAGCTTCGGCAGGGTTATGAACACTGAAGCTTTCTTT. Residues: CASSFGRVMNTEAFF.

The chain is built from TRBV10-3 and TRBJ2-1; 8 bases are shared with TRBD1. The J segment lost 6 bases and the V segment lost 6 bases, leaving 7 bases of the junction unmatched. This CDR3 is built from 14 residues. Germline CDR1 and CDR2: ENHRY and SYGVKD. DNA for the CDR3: TGTGCCATCAGCCCTGGACAGGGACCCAATGAGCAGTTCTTC. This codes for CAISPGQGPNEQFF.

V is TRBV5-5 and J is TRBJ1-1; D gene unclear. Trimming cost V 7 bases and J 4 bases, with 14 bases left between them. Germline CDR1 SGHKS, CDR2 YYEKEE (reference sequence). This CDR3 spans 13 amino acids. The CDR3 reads CASCPTLFTEAFF. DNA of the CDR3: TGTGCCAGCTGCCCGACACTTTTCACTGAAGCTTTCTTT. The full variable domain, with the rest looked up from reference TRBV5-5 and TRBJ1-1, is DAGVTQSPTHLIKTRGQQVTLRCSPISGHKSVSWYQQVLGQGPQFIFQYYEKEERGRGNFPDRFSARQFPNYSSELNVNALLLGDSALYLCASCPTLFTEAFFGQGTRLTVV.

CDR3 DNA sequence: TGCGCCAGCAGCTCTATACCGGGACAGGAAAATAATTCACCCCTCCACTTT. This sequence encodes CASSSIPGQENNSPLHF. This chain links TRBV5-1 with TRBJ1-6; 8 bases agree with TRBD1. The CDR3 loop spans 17 amino acids. The J segment lost 5 bases and the V segment lost 3 bases, leaving 10 bases of the junction unmatched. Per the germline V gene, CDR1 is SGHRS and CDR2 is YFSETQ. Full variable domain (outside the CDR3, taken from reference TRBV5-1 and TRBJ1-6): KAGVTQTPRYLIKTRGQQVTLSCSPISGHRSVSWYQQTPGQGLQFLFEYFSETQRNKGNFPGRFSGRQFSNSRSEMNVSTLELGDSALYLCASSSIPGQENNSPLHFGNGTRLTVT.

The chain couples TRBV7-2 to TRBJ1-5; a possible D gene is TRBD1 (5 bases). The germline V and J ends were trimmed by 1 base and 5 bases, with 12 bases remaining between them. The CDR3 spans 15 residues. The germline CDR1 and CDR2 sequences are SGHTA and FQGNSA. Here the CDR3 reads CASSLEGMNYQPQHF. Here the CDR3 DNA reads TGTGCCAGCAGCTTAGAGGGGATGAACTATCAGCCCCAGCATTTT.

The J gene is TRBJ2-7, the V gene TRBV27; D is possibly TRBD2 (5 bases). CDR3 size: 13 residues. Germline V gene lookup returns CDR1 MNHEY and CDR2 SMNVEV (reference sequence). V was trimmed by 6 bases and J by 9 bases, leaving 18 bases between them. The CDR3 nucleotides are TGTGCCAGCAGCCCCAGTGGGAGCTTAGTGCAGTACTTC. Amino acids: CASSPSGSLVQYF.

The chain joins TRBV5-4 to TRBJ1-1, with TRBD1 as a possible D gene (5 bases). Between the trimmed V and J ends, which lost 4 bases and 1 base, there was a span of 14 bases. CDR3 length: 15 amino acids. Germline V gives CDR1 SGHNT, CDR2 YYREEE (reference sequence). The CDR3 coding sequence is TGTGCCAGCAGCCCCTCGGGTAGGGGGAACACTGAAGCTTTCTTT. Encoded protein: CASSPSGRGNTEAFF.

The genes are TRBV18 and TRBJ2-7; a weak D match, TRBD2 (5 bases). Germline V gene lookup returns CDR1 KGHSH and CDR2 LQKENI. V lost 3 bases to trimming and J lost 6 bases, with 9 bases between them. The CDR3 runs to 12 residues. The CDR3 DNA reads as TGTGCCAGCTCACCGGAAGGAGGCGAGCAGTACTTC. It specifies CASSPEGGEQYF.

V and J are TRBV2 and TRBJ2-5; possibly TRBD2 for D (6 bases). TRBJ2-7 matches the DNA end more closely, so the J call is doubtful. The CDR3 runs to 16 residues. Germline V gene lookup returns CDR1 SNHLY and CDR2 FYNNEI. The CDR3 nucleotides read TGTGCCAGCAGTGGGGCGTTGGAGGGGCCTTCCTACGAGCAGTACTTC. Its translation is CASSGALEGPSYEQYF.